This paragraph reports one TCR beta chain. This CDR3 is built from 16 residues. Germline-derived CDR1 and CDR2 are LNHDA and SQIVND (reference sequence). J gave up 4 bases and V 5 bases, and 5 bases lay outside the gene matches. These data originate in a study of blood T cell repertoires in COVID-19. On the study more broadly: Material from acute and convalescent COVID-19 was sourced from the United States, Italy and Spain. T cells, B-cell-depleted T cells, or PBMCs supplied cDNA or gDNA.

Original processing methods: Reference gene primer amplification gave nucleated cell count estimates. TCRdb keeps only in-frame clones here, not all; method: immunoSEQ multiplex PCR. V and J calls and clone size are those listed in that table; D and trimming were worked out from the DNA. The sample consists of 270,000 or so clones, 75% to 90% of them appearing once. The sequence was obtained from a woman aged 40 to 50 who had recovered from COVID-19. The sample taken for sequencing was peripheral blood. The chain combines TRBV19 with TRBJ2-2; 12 bases line up with TRBD2. This chain's CDR3 is CASSSTSGRPTGELFF. DNA for the CDR3: TGTGCCAGTAGTTCTACTAGCGGGAGGCCCACCGGGGAGCTGTTTTTT.